The 29 T cell receptor beta chains below all came from one sample that was sequenced in a study of OX40 agonist ivuxolimab in advanced cancers. Repertoires were generated with immunoSEQ multiplex PCR, while TCRdb's copy carries only in-frame clones and drops some. The profile shows about 70,000 clones, roughly 80% of them singletons. This specimen was CD4+ or CD8+ T cells sorted from blood, taken in a trial of the OX40 agonist ivuxolimab. These receptors were obtained from an adult with an advanced solid tumor such as melanoma, head and neck, liver or kidney cancer.

The chain employs TRBV20-1 and TRBJ1-5; no definite D call. The CDR3 has 10 amino acids. Germline V gene sequence: CDR1 DFQATT, CDR2 SNEGSKA (reference sequence). The germline V and J ends were trimmed by 5 bases and 10 bases, with 9 bases remaining between them. For the CDR3, the DNA is TGCAGTGCTGGGTATGGTCCCCAGCATTTT. Protein product: CSAGYGPQHF.

V and J are TRBV19 and TRBJ2-7; TRBD1 matches at 11 bases. Trimming removed 3 bases from V and 2 bases from J; junction bases left unmatched: 3. This CDR3 has 15 amino acids. Germline-derived CDR1 and CDR2 are LNHDA and SQIVND (reference sequence). CDR3 amino acids: CASSMPGQGAYEQYF. For the CDR3, the DNA is TGTGCCAGTAGTATGCCGGGACAGGGGGCCTACGAGCAGTACTTC.

The CDR3 sequence: CAGRTGWCGYTF. CDR3 coding DNA: TGTGCAGGAAGGACAGGGTGGTGTGGCTACACCTTC. The V call is TRBV12-2, the J call TRBJ1-2; TRBD1 is the table's D call, not checked against the DNA. TRBV12-2 has pseudogene status. This CDR3 comprises 12 residues.

This clone was picked up one time. The genes are TRBV7-2 and TRBJ2-1; D tentatively reads TRBD1 or TRBD2 (5 bases each). Trimming took 1 base from V and 4 from J, leaving 8 bases between them. The CDR3 contains 14 residues. Germline V gene data show CDR1 as SGHTA and CDR2 as FQGNSA. CDR3 sequence: CASSLGGGYNEQFF. The CDR3 coding sequence is TGTGCCAGCAGCTTAGGTGGGGGTTACAATGAGCAGTTCTTC.

The chain combines TRBV6-6 with TRBJ1-1, with TRBD1 matching 10 bases. The V segment lost 4 bases and the J segment 2 bases; nucleotides outside the gene matches: 4. The CDR3 is 15 residues long. Per the germline V gene, CDR1 is MNHNY and CDR2 is SVGAGI (reference sequence). CDR3 in DNA: TGTGCCAGCAGTTTGCGGGACAGGGGTAACACTGAAGCTTTCTTT. This translates into CASSLRDRGNTEAFF.

The chain combines TRBV7-8 with TRBJ1-3; possibly TRBD1 for D (5 bases). Germline assignment: CDR1 SGHVS and CDR2 FQNEAQ. Between the trimmed V and J ends, which lost 4 bases and 0 bases, there was a span of 13 bases. CDR3 size: 16 residues. CDR3 loop: CASSSHQGGSGNTIYF. The CDR3 bases are TGTGCCAGCAGCTCCCACCAGGGCGGCTCTGGAAACACCATATATTTT.

This clone showed up just once. The CDR3 nucleotides read TGCGCCAGCAGCCTCCGGACAGAGTACGAGCAGTACTTC. It codes for CASSLRTEYEQYF. The chain recombines TRBV4-1 with TRBJ2-7, with D possibly being TRBD1 (6 bases). The CDR3 runs 13 residues. The germline CDR1 and CDR2 sequences are MGHRA and YSYEKL. The ends were cut back, 4 bases at V and 4 bases at J, with 11 bases in the middle.

The V and J genes are TRBV29-1 and TRBJ2-2; no reliable D call. The length of the CDR3 is 12 residues. Germline V lookup: CDR1 SQVTM, CDR2 ANQGSEA. Trimming stripped 5 bases from V and 3 bases from J, with 7 bases between. The DNA for the CDR3 is TGCAGCGTTAATAGTTACACCGGGGAGCTGTTTTTT. It is translated as CSVNSYTGELFF.

The rearrangement uses TRBV5-1 and TRBJ1-3, with a tentative D call TRBD1 (5 bases). Germline values: CDR1 SGHRS, CDR2 YFSETQ. Deletions cut 4 bases from V and 1 base from J, with 12 bases between. The CDR3 is 15 residues long. The CDR3 nucleotides are TGCGCCAGCAGCCTCGTCGCAGGGTCTGGAAACACCATATATTTT. Translation: CASSLVAGSGNTIYF.

This CDR3 is CAISRQGRNYGYTF. DNA of the CDR3: TGTGCCATCAGTAGACAGGGGCGTAACTATGGCTACACCTTC. The chain joins TRBV10-3 to TRBJ1-2; 8 bases match TRBD1. Germline CDR1 reads ENHRY; CDR2 reads SYGVKD. The V segment lost 5 bases and the J segment 1 base; nucleotides outside the gene matches: 3. This CDR3 is 14 amino acids long.

The chain has TRBV18 and TRBJ2-3; D not resolved. Germline-derived CDR1 and CDR2 are KGHSH and LQKENI. The CDR3 sequence is 14 residues long. Trimming cost V 1 base and J 0 bases, with 5 bases left between them. Here the CDR3 reads CASSPQGSTDTQYF. The CDR3 nucleotides read TGTGCCAGCTCACCACAGGGTAGCACAGATACGCAGTATTTT.

A single count supports this clone. V and J are TRBV5-1 and TRBJ2-7; the D gene could be TRBD1 or TRBD2 (5 bases each). The CDR3 is made up of 14 amino acids. The ends were cut back, 5 bases at V and 2 bases at J, with 14 bases in the middle. Looked up from germline, CDR1 is SGHRS and CDR2 is YFSETQ. The CDR3 loop is CASRPGTEAYEQYF. The DNA for the CDR3 is TGCGCCAGCAGACCCGGGACGGAGGCCTACGAGCAGTACTTC.

The chain joins TRBV5-1 to TRBJ2-2, with D possibly matching TRBD1 (6 bases). Trimming left V 4 bases short and J 0 bases short, with 13 bases between. The CDR3 extends over 16 amino acids. Per germline, CDR1 SGHRS and CDR2 YFSETQ. CDR3 loop: CASSGGTQANTGELFF. The CDR3 DNA reads as TGCGCCAGCAGCGGGGGCACACAAGCGAACACCGGGGAGCTGTTTTTT. The full variable domain, its missing parts supplied by reference TRBV5-1 and TRBJ2-2, is KAGVTQTPRYLIKTRGQQVTLSCSPISGHRSVSWYQQTPGQGLQFLFEYFSETQRNKGNFPGRFSGRQFSNSRSEMNVSTLELGDSALYLCASSGGTQANTGELFFGEGSRLTVL.

This rearrangement joins TRBV5-8 to TRBJ2-1, with 11 bases fitting TRBD1. The CDR3 has 16 residues. Germline assignment: CDR1 SGHTS and CDR2 YDEGEE. Trimming cost V 4 bases and J 6 bases; bases outside gene matches: 9. The CDR3 sequence: CASSGFGQGAVNEQFF. In nucleotides, the CDR3 is TGTGCCAGCAGCGGATTCGGACAGGGGGCGGTCAATGAGCAGTTCTTC.

This clone was seen more than once but under ten times. The genes are TRBV19 and TRBJ1-2; D uncertain. Trimming pared 7 bases from V and 7 bases from J, leaving 13 bases between. The CDR3 covers 12 residues. Germline lookup yields CDR1 LNHDA and CDR2 SQIVND (reference sequence). The CDR3 nucleotides read TGTGCCAGTACACGGGGAACGGGTGGCTACACCTTC. Translated: CASTRGTGGYTF.

The chain combines TRBV14 with TRBJ2-7; 8 nucleotides match TRBD2. The CDR3 has 16 residues. Looked up from germline, CDR1 is SGHDN and CDR2 is FVKESK. Trimming took 3 bases from V and 5 from J; bases not matched to a gene: 12. The CDR3 bases are TGTGCCAGCAGCCATCGGCGGGGGGACCTGAGAGACGAGCAGTACTTC. As protein: CASSHRRGDLRDEQYF.

Details on this clone: The identical CDR3 is also encoded by other nucleotide sequences in the sample. This chain connects TRBV28 to TRBJ2-5; TRBD1 might be the D (6 bases). V was clipped by 6 bases and J by 1 base, with 12 bases between them. Per germline, CDR1 MDHEN and CDR2 SYDVKM. The CDR3 is 14 amino acids. CDR3 in DNA: TGTGCCAGCAGCCCCGGACAGAGCCAAGAGACCCAGTACTTC. Its translation is CASSPGQSQETQYF.

This CDR3 is CSATTPNGYTF. The CDR3 DNA reads TGCAGTGCCACAACACCGAATGGCTACACCTTC. V is TRBV20-1 and J is TRBJ1-2; no firm D call. Germline assignment: CDR1 DFQATT and CDR2 SNEGSKA (reference sequence). Deletions cut 6 bases from V and 6 bases from J, with 11 bases between. CDR3 length equals 11 residues.

The chain combines TRBV6-5 with TRBJ2-7; no firm D call. The V gene's germline CDR1 is MNHEY and CDR2 SVGAGI. Trimming cost V 4 bases and J 2 bases, with 6 bases left between them. The CDR3 length is 12 residues. The CDR3 DNA sequence: TGTGCCAGCAGTTCGTGGCCCTACGAGCAGTACTTC. Translated: CASSSWPYEQYF.

The rearrangement joins TRBV9 to TRBJ2-1; D unresolved. CDR1 and CDR2 from the germline V gene are SGDLS and YYNGEE. The ends were cut back, 0 bases at V and 0 bases at J, with 10 bases in the middle. This CDR3 contains 16 residues. The chain's CDR3 is CASSVVGQTSYNEQFF. In nucleotides, the CDR3 is TGTGCCAGCAGCGTAGTGGGCCAGACCTCCTACAATGAGCAGTTCTTC.

Comments on this clone: One end of the junction varies from germline; a read error may be responsible. The chain links TRBV7-9 to TRBJ1-3, with D unresolved. Per the germline V gene, CDR1 is SEHNR and CDR2 is FQNEAQ (reference sequence). The CDR3 is made up of 14 amino acids. The CDR3 DNA reads as TGCGCCAGCAGCCAAGATGGAACTGGAAACACCATATATTTT. Translation gives CASSQDGTGNTIYF.

This clone was counted once. The chain links TRBV6-1 to TRBJ1-3, with 8 bases identical to TRBD1. The V segment lost 7 bases and the J segment 5 bases; nucleotides outside the gene matches: 10. The germline V gene encodes CDR1 MNHNS and CDR2 SASEGT. This CDR3 contains 15 residues. The CDR3 DNA sequence: TGTGCCAGCACCCTAGACAGGGGAGTCCGAAACACCATATATTTT. This encodes CASTLDRGVRNTIYF.

This chain uses TRBV2 with TRBJ2-3; the match to TRBD2 covers 9 bases. Per the germline V gene, CDR1 is SNHLY and CDR2 is FYNNEI. The CDR3 extends over 14 amino acids. V shed 4 bases and J 5 bases; nucleotides not matched to a gene: 4. The CDR3 DNA reads as TGTGCCAGCAGTGGGATGACTAGCGGAGATACGCAGTATTTT. It yields the protein CASSGMTSGDTQYF.

This clone has only one observation. The chain recombines TRBV5-1 with TRBJ2-5; D is unclear. The V end was cut by 2 bases, the J end by 5 bases, with 13 bases between. The CDR3 loop spans 14 amino acids. Germline lookup yields CDR1 SGHRS and CDR2 YFSETQ. The chain's CDR3 is CASSFRAPGETQYF. The CDR3 DNA reads TGCGCCAGCAGCTTTCGGGCCCCCGGGGAGACCCAGTACTTC.

The chain has TRBV7-2 and TRBJ2-7; no firm D call. CDR1 is SGHTA and CDR2 is FQGNSA in the germline V gene. There are 16 residues in the CDR3. Trimming pared 1 base from V and 0 bases from J, leaving 13 bases between. CDR3 amino acids: CASSLGLTRGSYEQYF. Written as DNA, the CDR3 is TGTGCCAGCAGCTTAGGTCTTACTCGCGGCTCCTACGAGCAGTACTTC.

CDR3 nucleotide sequence: TGTGCCAGCAGTCCCGGGACGGGGAAGCAAGAGACCCAGTACTTC. It encodes CASSPGTGKQETQYF. The chain employs TRBV5-8 and TRBJ2-5, with D possibly called TRBD1 or TRBD2 (5 bases each). CDR1 SGHTS and CDR2 YDEGEE come from the germline V gene. V dropped 5 bases and J dropped 2 bases, with 16 bases sitting between them. The CDR3 spans 15 residues. Full variable domain (remainder filled in from reference TRBV5-8 and TRBJ2-5): EAGVTQSPTHLIKTRGQQATLRCSPISGHTSVYWYQQALGLGLQFLLWYDEGEERNRGNFPPRFSGRQFPNYSSELNVNALELEDSALYLCASSPGTGKQETQYFGPGTRLLVL.

The rearrangement links TRBV7-3 to TRBJ2-7; 11 nucleotides agree with TRBD2. Germline CDR1 and CDR2: SGHTA and FQGTGA. The V gene end was trimmed by 1 base and the J gene end by 4 bases; junction bases not matched to a gene: 0. The CDR3 extends over 14 amino acids. CDR3 nucleotide sequence: TGTGCCAGCAGCTTAATAGCGGGAGGGTACGAGCAGTACTTC. Translation: CASSLIAGGYEQYF. The variable domain in full, completed from reference TRBV7-3 and TRBJ2-7, reads GAGVSQTPSNKVTEKGKYVELRCDPISGHTALYWYRQSLGQGPEFLIYFQGTGAADDSGLPNDRFFAVRPEGSVSTLKIQRTERGDSAVYLCASSLIAGGYEQYFGPGTRLTVT.

The CDR3 region has the DNA TGTGCCATCAGAGCGGCGGGAGTTAACAATGAGCAGTTCTTC. Translating gives CAIRAAGVNNEQFF. The chain uses TRBV10-3 and TRBJ2-1; 7 nucleotides align to TRBD2. This CDR3 is 14 amino acids long. Germline V gene data show CDR1 as ENHRY and CDR2 as SYGVKD. J gave up 5 bases and V 6 bases, and 7 bases lay outside the gene matches.

The chain links TRBV6-1 to TRBJ1-1; D is unclear. Trimming left V 0 bases short and J 3 bases short, with 8 bases between. Looked up from germline, CDR1 is MNHNS and CDR2 is SASEGT. This CDR3 is 14 amino acids long. The CDR3 sequence: CASSEAGVYTEAFF. The CDR3 coding sequence is TGTGCCAGCAGTGAAGCGGGTGTGTACACTGAAGCTTTCTTT.